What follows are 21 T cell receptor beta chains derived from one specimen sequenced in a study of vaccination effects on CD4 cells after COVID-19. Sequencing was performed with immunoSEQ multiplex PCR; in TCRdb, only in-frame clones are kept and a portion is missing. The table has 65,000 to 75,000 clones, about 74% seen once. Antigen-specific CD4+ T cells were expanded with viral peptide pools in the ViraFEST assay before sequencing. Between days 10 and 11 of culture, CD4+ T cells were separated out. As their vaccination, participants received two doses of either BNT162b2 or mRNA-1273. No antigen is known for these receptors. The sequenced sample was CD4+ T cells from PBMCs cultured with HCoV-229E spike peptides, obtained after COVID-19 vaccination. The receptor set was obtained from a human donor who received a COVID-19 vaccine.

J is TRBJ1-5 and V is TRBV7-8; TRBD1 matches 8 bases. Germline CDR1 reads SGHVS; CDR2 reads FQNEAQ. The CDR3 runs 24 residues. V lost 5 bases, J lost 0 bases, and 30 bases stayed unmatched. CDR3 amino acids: CASSRASDRVITYIAPVSNQPQHF. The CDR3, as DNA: TGTGCCAGCAGCAGAGCCTCGGACAGGGTTATCACGTATATAGCCCCCGTTAGCAATCAGCCCCAGCATTTT.

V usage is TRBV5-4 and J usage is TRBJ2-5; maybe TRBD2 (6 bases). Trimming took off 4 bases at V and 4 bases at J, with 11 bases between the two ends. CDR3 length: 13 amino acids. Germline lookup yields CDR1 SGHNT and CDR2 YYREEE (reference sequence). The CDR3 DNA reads TGTGCCAGCAGCCCCGGACTACCAGAGACCCAGTACTTC. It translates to CASSPGLPETQYF. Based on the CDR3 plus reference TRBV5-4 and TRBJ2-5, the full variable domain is ETGVTQSPTHLIKTRGQQVTLRCSSQSGHNTVSWYQQALGQGPQFIFQYYREEENGRGNFPPRFSGLQFPNYSSELNVNALELDDSALYLCASSPGLPETQYFGPGTRLLVL.

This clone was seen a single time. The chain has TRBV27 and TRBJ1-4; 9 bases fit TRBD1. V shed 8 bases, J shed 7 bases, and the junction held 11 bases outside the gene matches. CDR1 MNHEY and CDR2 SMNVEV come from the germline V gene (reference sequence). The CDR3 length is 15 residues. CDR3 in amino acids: CASFTFRDRVEKLFF. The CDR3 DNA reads TGTGCCAGCTTCACCTTTCGGGACAGGGTTGAAAAACTGTTTTTT.

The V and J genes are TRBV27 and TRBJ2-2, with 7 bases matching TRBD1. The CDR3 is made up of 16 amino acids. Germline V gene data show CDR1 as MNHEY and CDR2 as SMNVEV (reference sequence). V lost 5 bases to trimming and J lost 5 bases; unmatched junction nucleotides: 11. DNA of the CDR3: TGTGCCAGCAGTCCCAGACAGGGTAGGAGAACCGGGGAGCTGTTTTTT. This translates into CASSPRQGRRTGELFF.

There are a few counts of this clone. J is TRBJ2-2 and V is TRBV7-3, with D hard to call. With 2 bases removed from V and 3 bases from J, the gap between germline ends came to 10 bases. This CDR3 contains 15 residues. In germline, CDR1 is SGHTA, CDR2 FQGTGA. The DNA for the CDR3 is TGTGCCAGCAGCTTATATACTGCCGACACCGGGGAGCTGTTTTTT. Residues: CASSLYTADTGELFF. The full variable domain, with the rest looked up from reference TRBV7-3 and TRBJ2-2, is GAGVSQTPSNKVTEKGKYVELRCDPISGHTALYWYRQSLGQGPEFLIYFQGTGAADDSGLPNDRFFAVRPEGSVSTLKIQRTERGDSAVYLCASSLYTADTGELFFGEGSRLTVL.

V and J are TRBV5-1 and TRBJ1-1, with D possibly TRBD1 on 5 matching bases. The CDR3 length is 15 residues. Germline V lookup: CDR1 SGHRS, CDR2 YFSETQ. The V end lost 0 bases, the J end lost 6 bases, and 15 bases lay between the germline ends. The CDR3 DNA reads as TGCGCCAGCAGCTTGGCCGAATCAGGGTGGGCTGAAGCTTTCTTT. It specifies CASSLAESGWAEAFF. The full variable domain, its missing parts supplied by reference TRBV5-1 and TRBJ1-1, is KAGVTQTPRYLIKTRGQQVTLSCSPISGHRSVSWYQQTPGQGLQFLFEYFSETQRNKGNFPGRFSGRQFSNSRSEMNVSTLELGDSALYLCASSLAESGWAEAFFGQGTRLTVV.

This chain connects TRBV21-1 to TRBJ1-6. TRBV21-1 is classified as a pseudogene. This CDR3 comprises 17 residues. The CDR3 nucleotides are TGTGCCAGCAGCAATTCGACGCCGGGGGGGCATAATTCACCCCTCCACTTT. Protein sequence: CASSNSTPGGHNSPLHF.

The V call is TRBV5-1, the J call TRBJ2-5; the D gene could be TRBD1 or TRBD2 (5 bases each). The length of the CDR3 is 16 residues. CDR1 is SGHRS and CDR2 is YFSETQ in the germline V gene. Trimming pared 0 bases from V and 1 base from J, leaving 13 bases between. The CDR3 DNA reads TGCGCCAGCAGCTTGGATGGGAGTGGGGCCCAAGAGACCCAGTACTTC. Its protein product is CASSLDGSGAQETQYF.

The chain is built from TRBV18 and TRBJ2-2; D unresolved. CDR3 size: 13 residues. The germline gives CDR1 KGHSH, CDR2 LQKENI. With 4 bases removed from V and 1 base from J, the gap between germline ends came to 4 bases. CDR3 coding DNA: TGTGCCAGCTCACTACGGAACACCGGGGAGCTGTTTTTT. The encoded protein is CASSLRNTGELFF. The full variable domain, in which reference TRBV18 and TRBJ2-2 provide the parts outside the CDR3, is NAGVMQNPRHLVRRRGQEARLRCSPMKGHSHVYWYRQLPEEGLKFMVYLQKENIIDESGMPKERFSAEFPKEGPSILRIQQVVRGDSAAYFCASSLRNTGELFFGEGSRLTVL.

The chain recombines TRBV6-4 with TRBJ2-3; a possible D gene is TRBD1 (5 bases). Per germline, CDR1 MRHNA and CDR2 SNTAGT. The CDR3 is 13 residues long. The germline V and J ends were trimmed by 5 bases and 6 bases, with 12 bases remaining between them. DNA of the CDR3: TGTGCCAGCAGTTACGTACAGGAGGATACGCAGTATTTT. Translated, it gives CASSYVQEDTQYF.

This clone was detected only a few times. CDR3 amino acids: CAWSKDTGTEQFF. CDR3 DNA: TGTGCCTGGAGTAAGGATACAGGGACTGAGCAGTTCTTC. J is TRBJ2-1 and V is TRBV30; tentatively, D is TRBD1 (6 bases). Looked up from germline, CDR1 is GTSNPN and CDR2 is SVGIG (reference sequence). This CDR3 contains 13 residues. V gave up 2 bases and J gave up 9 bases, with 14 bases separating them.

The CDR3 coding sequence is TGTGCCTGGAAAACAGGAGGGACGTCGAGCTCTGGAAACACCATATATTTT. Translating gives CAWKTGGTSSSGNTIYF. The V call is TRBV30, the J call TRBJ1-3; D is possibly TRBD1 (5 bases). The CDR3 totals 17 residues. With 4 bases removed from V and 0 bases from J, the gap between germline ends came to 19 bases. The V gene's germline CDR1 is GTSNPN and CDR2 SVGIG (reference sequence).

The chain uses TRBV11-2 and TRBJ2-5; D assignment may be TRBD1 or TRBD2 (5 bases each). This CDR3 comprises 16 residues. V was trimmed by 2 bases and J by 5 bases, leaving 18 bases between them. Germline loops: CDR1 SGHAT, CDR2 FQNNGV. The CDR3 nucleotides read TGTGCCAGCAGCTTATCGATGGGACCCGGCGAGGAGACCCAGTACTTC. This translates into CASSLSMGPGEETQYF.

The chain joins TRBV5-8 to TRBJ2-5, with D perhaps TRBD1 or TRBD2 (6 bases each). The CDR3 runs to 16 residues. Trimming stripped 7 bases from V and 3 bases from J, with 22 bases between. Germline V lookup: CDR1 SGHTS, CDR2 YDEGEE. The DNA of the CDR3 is TGTGCCAGCCCGGGAGTCCCAGGGGCATCGGAAGAGACCCAGTACTTC. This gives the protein CASPGVPGASEETQYF.

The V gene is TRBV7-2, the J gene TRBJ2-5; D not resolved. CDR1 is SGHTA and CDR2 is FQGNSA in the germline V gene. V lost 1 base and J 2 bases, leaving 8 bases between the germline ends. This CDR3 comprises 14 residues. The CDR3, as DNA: TGTGCCAGCAGCTTAGACAACGGGCAAGAGACCCAGTACTTC. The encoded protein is CASSLDNGQETQYF.

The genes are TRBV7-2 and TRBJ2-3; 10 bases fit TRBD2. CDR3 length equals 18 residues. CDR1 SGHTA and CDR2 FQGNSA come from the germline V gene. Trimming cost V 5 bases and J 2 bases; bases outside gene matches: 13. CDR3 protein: CASSPASLAGAYTDTQYF. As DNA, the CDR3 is TGTGCCAGCAGCCCGGCGTCCCTAGCGGGGGCCTACACAGATACGCAGTATTTT. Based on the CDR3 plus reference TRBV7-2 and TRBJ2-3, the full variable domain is GAGVSQSPSNKVTEKGKDVELRCDPISGHTALYWYRQSLGQGLEFLIYFQGNSAPDKSGLPSDRFSAERTGGSVSTLTIQRTQQEDSAVYLCASSPASLAGAYTDTQYFGPGTRLTVL.

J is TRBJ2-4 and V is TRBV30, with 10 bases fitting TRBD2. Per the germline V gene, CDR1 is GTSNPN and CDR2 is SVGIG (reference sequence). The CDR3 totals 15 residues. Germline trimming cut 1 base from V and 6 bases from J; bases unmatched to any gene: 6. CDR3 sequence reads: CAWSAPGLALNIQYF. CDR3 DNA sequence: TGTGCCTGGAGTGCGCCGGGACTAGCGTTAAACATTCAGTACTTC.

The CDR3 protein is CASSSRGLWDQYV. DNA for the CDR3: TGTGCCAGCAGCTCCCGGGGGTTATGGGATCAGTACGTC. The chain has TRBV5-6 and TRBJ2-7; the D gene is possibly TRBD2 (6 bases). Germline V lookup: CDR1 SGHDT, CDR2 YYEEEE. The ends were cut back, 3 bases at V and 10 bases at J, with 17 bases in the middle. CDR3 size: 13 residues.

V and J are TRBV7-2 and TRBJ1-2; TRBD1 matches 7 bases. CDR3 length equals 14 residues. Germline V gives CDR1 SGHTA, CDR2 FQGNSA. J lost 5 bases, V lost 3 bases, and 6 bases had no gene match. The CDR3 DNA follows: TGTGCCAGCAGCTTCGGGCAGGGGGGTTATGGCTACACCTTC. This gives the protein CASSFGQGGYGYTF. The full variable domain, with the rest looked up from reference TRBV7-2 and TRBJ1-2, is GAGVSQSPSNKVTEKGKDVELRCDPISGHTALYWYRQSLGQGLEFLIYFQGNSAPDKSGLPSDRFSAERTGGSVSTLTIQRTQQEDSAVYLCASSFGQGGYGYTFGSGTRLTVV.

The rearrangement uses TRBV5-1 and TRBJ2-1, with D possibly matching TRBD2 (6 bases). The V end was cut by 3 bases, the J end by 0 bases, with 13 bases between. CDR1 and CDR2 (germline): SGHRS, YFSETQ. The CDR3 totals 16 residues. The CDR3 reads CASSYLAASSYNEQFF. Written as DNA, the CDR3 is TGCGCCAGCAGCTACTTAGCGGCTAGCTCCTACAATGAGCAGTTCTTC.

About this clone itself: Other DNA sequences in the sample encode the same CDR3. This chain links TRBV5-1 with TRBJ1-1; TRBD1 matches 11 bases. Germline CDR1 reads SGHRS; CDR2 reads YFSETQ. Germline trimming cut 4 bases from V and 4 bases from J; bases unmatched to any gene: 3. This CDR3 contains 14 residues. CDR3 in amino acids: CASSLGTGGTEAFF. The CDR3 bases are TGCGCCAGCAGCCTTGGGACAGGGGGCACTGAAGCTTTCTTT.